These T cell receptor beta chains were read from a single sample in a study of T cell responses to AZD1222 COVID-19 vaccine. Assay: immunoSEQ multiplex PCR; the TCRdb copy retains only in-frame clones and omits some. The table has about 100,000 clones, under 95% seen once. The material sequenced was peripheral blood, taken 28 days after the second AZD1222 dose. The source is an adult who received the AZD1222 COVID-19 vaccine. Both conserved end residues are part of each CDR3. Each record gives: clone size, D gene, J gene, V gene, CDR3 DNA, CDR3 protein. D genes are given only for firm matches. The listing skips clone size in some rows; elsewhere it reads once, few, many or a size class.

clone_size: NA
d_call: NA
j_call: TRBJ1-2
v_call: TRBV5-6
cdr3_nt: TGTGCCAGCAGCTCAGGGGCCTATGGCTACACCTTC
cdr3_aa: CASSSGAYGYTF

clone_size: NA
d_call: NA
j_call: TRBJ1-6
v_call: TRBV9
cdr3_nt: TGTGCCAGCAGCGTAGCACGGTTGCCCTCCTATAATTCACCCCTCCACTTT
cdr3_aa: CASSVARLPSYNSPLHF

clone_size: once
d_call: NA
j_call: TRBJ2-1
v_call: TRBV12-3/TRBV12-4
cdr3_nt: TGTGCCAGCCAAAGTCTGGAGATACGGCAGTTCTTC
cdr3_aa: CASQSLEIRQFF

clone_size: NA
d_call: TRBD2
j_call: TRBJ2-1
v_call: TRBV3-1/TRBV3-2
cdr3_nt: TGTGCCAGCAGCCAAGATCGGGGCTTTGGGGGGGTGCATGAGCAGTTCTTC
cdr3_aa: CASSQDRGFGGVHEQFF

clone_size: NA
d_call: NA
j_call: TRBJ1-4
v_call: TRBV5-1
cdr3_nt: TGCGCCAGCAGCTTAGGCCAGGGAAGAGAAAAACTGTTTTTT
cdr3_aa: CASSLGQGREKLFF

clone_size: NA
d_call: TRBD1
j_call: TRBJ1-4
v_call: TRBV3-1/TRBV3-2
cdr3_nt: TGTGCCAGCTCCAGAGCCCGGGGACAGGGTTTATCTAATGAAAAACTGTTTTTT
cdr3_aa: CASSRARGQGLSNEKLFF

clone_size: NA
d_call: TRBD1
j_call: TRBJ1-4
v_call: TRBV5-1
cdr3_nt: TGCGCCAGCAGTCCCACAGGGGGCGTTGAAAAACTGTTTTTT
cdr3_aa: CASSPTGGVEKLFF

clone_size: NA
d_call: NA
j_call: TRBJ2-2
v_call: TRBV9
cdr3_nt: TGTGCCAGCAAAGGGGAGGTCGGCACCGGGGAGCTGTTTTTT
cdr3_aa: CASKGEVGTGELFF

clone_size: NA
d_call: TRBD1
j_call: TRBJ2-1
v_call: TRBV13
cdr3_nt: TGTGCCAGCAGCTTCGGGACAGGGGCCGACAATGAGCAGTTCTTC
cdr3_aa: CASSFGTGADNEQFF

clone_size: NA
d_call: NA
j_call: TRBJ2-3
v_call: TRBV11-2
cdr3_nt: TGTGCCAGCAGCTTAAGAGGCCAAAGCACAGATACGCAGTATTTT
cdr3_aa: CASSLRGQSTDTQYF

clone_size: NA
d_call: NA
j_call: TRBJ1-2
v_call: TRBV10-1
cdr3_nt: TGCGCCAGCAGTGGCTTAGGGGGGAGAAGTGGCTACACCTTC
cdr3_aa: CASSGLGGRSGYTF

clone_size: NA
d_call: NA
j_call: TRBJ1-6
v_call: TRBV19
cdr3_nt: TGTGCCAGTAGCACAACGGGTCGGGTCAATTCACCCCTCCACTTT
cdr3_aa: CASSTTGRVNSPLHF

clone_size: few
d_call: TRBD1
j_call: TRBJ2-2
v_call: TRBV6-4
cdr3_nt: TGTGCCAGCTCGAATGGACAGGGGGTTGGCACCGGGGAGCTGTTTTTT
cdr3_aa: CASSNGQGVGTGELFF

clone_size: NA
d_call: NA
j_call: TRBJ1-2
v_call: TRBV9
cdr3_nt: TGTGCCAGCAGCCCGATGGACCGGGGAGACTATGGCTACACCTTC
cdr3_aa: CASSPMDRGDYGYTF

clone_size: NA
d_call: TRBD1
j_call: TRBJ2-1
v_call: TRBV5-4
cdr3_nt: TGTGCCAGCAGCTTGATGGGACAGGGCCATGAGCAGTTCTTC
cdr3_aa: CASSLMGQGHEQFF

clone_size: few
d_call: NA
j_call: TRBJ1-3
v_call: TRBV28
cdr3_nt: TGTGCCAGCAGTTTAGAGTTGAGTGGAAACACCATATATTTT
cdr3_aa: CASSLELSGNTIYF

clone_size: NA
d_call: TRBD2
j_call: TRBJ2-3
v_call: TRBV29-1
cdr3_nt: TGCAGCGTTGAGCCGCGGGGGGCTGGCACAGATACGCAGTATTTT
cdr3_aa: CSVEPRGAGTDTQYF

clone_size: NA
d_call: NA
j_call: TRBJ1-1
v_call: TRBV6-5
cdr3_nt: TGTGCCAGCAGTAGAATTTGGGGGAAAGGTGATGAAGCTTTCTTT
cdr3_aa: CASSRIWGKGDEAFF

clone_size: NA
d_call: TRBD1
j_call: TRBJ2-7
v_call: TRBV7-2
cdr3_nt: TGTGCCAGCACTCCCGGGACAGGGCTCTACGAGCAGTACTTC
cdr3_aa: CASTPGTGLYEQYF

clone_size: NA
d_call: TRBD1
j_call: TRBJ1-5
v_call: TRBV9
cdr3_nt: TGTGCCAGCAGCCCTCGGGAGGGGGCTCAGCCCCAGCATTTT
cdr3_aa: CASSPREGAQPQHF

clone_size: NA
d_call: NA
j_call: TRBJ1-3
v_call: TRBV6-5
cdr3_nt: TGTGCCAGCAGTCCGGGACACTCTGGAAACACCATATATTTT
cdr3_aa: CASSPGHSGNTIYF

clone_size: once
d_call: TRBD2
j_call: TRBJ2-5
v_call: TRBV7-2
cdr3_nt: TGTGCCAGCAGCAAACTAGGTGGTGGGACTAGAGAGACCCAGTACTTC
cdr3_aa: CASSKLGGGTRETQYF

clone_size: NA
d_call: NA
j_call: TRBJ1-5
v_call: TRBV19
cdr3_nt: TGTGCCAGTAGCATCTCCAGGGAACAGCCCCAGCATTTT
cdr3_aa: CASSISREQPQHF

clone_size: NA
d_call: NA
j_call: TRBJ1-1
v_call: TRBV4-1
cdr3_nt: TGCGCCAGCAGCCAAGCCGGGACCAACACTGAAGCTTTCTTT
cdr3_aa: CASSQAGTNTEAFF

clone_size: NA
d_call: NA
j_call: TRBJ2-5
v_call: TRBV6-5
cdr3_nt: TGTGCCAGCAGTTACTCGGGAAACAGGGAAGAGACCCAGTACTTC
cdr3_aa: CASSYSGNREETQYF

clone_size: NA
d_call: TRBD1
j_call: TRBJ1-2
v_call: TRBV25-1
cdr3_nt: TGTGCCAGCAGTGGGGGACAGGGGCAAAGGTTGGGTGGCTACACCTTC
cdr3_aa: CASSGGQGQRLGGYTF

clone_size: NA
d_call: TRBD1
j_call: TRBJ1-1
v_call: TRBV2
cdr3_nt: TGTGCCAGCATGGAGGGGGCAAACACTGAAGCTTTCTTT
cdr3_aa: CASMEGANTEAFF

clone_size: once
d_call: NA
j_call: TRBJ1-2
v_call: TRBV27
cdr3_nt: TGTGCCAGCACTTTTAGGGCGGGGGGCCGTAATGGCTACACCTTC
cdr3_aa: CASTFRAGGRNGYTF

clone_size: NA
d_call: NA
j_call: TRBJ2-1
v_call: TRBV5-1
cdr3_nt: TGCGCCAGCAGCTTAGAACTGGTGAGGAAATCCTACAATGAGCAGTTCTTC
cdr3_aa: CASSLELVRKSYNEQFF

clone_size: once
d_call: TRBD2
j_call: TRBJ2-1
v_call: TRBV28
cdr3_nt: TGTGCCAGCAGCCCTAGCGGGGGCCCATACAATGAGCAGTTCTTC
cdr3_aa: CASSPSGGPYNEQFF

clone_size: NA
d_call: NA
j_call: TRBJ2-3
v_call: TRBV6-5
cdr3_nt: TGTGCCACCGAGGGTCCAGGCTCGCCAGATACGCAGTATTTT
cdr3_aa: CATEGPGSPDTQYF

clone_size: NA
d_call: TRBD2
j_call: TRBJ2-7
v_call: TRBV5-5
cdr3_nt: TGTGCCAGCAGCGGGGATAGCGGGGGTACCTACGAGCAGTACTTC
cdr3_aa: CASSGDSGGTYEQYF

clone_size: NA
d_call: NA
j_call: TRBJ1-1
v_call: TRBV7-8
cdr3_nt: TGTGCCAGCACCCCCCGCCAACGGATGAACACTGAAGCTTTCTTT
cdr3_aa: CASTPRQRMNTEAFF

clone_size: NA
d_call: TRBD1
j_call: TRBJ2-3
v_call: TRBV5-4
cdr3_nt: TGTGCCAGCAGCTTATATCAAGGGGGCGCGGGCACAGATACGCAGTATTTT
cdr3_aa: CASSLYQGGAGTDTQYF

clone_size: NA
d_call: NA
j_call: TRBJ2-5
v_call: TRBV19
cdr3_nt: TGTGCCAGTAGTCCTCGGGGAGGCCAAGAGACCCAGTACTTC
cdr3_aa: CASSPRGGQETQYF

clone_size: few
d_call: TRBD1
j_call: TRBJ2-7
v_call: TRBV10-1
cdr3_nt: TGCGCCAGCAGTGAAACAGGGACAGGGGCCCACGAGCAGTACTTC
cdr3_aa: CASSETGTGAHEQYF

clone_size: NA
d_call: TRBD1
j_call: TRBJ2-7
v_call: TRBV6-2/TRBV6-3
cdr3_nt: TGTGCCAGCAGTTACACCCGGACAGGGACACTCTACGAGCAGTACTTC
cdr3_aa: CASSYTRTGTLYEQYF

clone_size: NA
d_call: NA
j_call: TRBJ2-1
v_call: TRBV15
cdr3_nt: TGTGCCACCAGCAGAGGTACATACAATGAGCAGTTCTTC
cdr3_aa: CATSRGTYNEQFF

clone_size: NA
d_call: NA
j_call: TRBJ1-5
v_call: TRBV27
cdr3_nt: TGTGCCAGCAGTTTGAGACAGGGCAATCAGCCCCAGCATTTT
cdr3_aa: CASSLRQGNQPQHF

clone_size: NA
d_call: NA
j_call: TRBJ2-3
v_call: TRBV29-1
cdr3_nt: TGCAGCGCGGACAGCAAGGCAAATGGTACGCAGTATTTT
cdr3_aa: CSADSKANGTQYF

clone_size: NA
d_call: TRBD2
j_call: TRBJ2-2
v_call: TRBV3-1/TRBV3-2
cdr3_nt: TGTGCCAGCAGCCCCCGAGGCGGGAGATCGGCCGGGGAGCTGTTTTTT
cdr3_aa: CASSPRGGRSAGELFF

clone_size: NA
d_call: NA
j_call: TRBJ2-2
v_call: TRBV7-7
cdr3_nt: TGTGCCAGCAGCCCGCTATTGGGAGCAACCGGGGAGCTGTTTTTT
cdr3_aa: CASSPLLGATGELFF

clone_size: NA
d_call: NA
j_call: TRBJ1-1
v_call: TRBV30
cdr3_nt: TGTGCCTGGAGGGGGCCTTCCTGGGACACTGAAGCTTTCTTT
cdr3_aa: CAWRGPSWDTEAFF

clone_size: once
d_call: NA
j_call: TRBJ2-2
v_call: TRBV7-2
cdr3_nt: TGTGCCAGCAGCTTAGGGATCGGGATGGACGGGGAGCTGTTTTTT
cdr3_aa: CASSLGIGMDGELFF

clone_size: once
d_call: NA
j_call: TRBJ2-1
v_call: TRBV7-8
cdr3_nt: TGTGCCAGCAGCTTAGTAGGGAACAATGAGCAGTTCTTC
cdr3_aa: CASSLVGNNEQFF

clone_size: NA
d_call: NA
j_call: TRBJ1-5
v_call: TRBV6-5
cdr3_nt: TGTGCCAGCAGTAACCTTGGTTACAATCAGCCCCAGCATTTT
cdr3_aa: CASSNLGYNQPQHF